The sequence of this TCR beta chain was determined in a study of neurological immune-mediated disorders. Whole-study results and caveats: The study found the most TCR clonal expansion in HTLV-1-associated myelopathy and the least in multiple sclerosis, below healthy controls. None of the CDR3 amino acid sequences of expanded clones recurred across subjects, suggesting private repertoires in all groups.

The study built sorted libraries from 1 million CD4+ or CD8+ T cells. Via MiXCR, TCRdb re-called the 5' RACE reads, giving one row per CDR3 protein. This sample has about 14,000 distinct CDR3 sequences, with roughly an eighth found just once. Germline assignment: CDR1 LGHDT and CDR2 YNNKEL (reference sequence). This CDR3 is 13 amino acids long. Trimming shortened V by 0 bases and J by 8 bases, and 10 bases separated the two germline ends. This clonotype has a count of ten or more. Its antigen is undetermined. The source is a female donor with HTLV-1-associated myelopathy (HAM/TSP). The specimen sequenced was CD8+ T cells from blood. The rearrangement uses TRBV3-1 and TRBJ1-1; D is possibly TRBD1 (5 bases). CDR3 residues: CASSQDPRVEAFF. In DNA form, the CDR3 reads TGTGCCAGCAGCCAAGACCCCAGGGTGGAAGCTTTCTTT. Looking up the rest from reference TRBV3-1 and TRBJ1-1 gives the full variable domain: DTAVSQTPKYLVTQMGNDKSIKCEQNLGHDTMYWYKQDSKKFLKIMFSYNNKELIINETVPNRFSPKSPDKAHLNLHINSLELGDSAVYFCASSQDPRVEAFFGQGTRLTVV.